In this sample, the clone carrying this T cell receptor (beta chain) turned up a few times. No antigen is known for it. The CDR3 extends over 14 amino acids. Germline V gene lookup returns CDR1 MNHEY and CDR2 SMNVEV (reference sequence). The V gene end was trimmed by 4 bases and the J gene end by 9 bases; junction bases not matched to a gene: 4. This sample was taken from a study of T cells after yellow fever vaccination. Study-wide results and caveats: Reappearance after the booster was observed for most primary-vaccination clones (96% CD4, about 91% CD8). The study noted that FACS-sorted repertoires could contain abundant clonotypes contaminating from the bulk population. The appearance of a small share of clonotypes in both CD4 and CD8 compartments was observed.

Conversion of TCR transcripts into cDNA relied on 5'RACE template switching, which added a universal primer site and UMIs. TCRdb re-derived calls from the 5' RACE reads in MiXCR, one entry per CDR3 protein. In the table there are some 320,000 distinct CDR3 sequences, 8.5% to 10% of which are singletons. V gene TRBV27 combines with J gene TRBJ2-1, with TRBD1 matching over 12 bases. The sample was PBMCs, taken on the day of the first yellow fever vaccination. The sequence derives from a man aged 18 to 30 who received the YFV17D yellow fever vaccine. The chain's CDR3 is CASSWGQGAIEQFF. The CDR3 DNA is TGTGCCAGCAGTTGGGGACAGGGGGCAATTGAGCAGTTCTTC.